This T cell receptor beta chain was sequenced in a study of identical twins. The germline CDR1 and CDR2 sequences are SGHVS and FNYEAQ. V dropped 1 base and J dropped 5 bases, with 15 bases sitting between them. The CDR3 is 15 amino acids. TCRdb re-analysed the 5' RACE reads in MiXCR, keeping a single row per CDR3 protein. This table has roughly 720,000 distinct CDR3 sequences, approximately 18% appearing once. A further study also used this sample, focusing on T cells expressing NK-cell markers. From that paper: The sequencing cohort of eight donors included seven HCMV-seropositive individuals and one seronegative individual.

The sequence was collected from a woman younger than 35 in good health. The chain recombines TRBV7-6 with TRBJ2-7; TRBD1 is a possible D gene (6 bases). Specimen: PBMCs. For the CDR3, the DNA is TGTGCCAGCAGCTTAGGTCAGGGGACGGTGAACGAGCAGTACTTC. Translation gives CASSLGQGTVNEQYF.